The clone carrying this TCR beta chain was seen only a few times. These data originate in a study of beta chain features in type 1 diabetes. Isolated RNA was reverse transcribed in full, so expressed TCRB transcripts were sequenced. TCRdb keeps only in-frame clones here, not all; method: immunoSEQ multiplex PCR. The sample lists roughly 610,000 clones, roughly a sixth occurring once. CD4+ naive, central memory, regulatory and stem cell-like memory cells were sorted via CD45RO/CCR7/CD25/CD127/CD95/CD27. In all sorted populations, purity surpassed 95%. Germline lookup yields CDR1 LGHNT and CDR2 FRNRAP. This CDR3 has 13 amino acids. The V and J ends lost 6 bases and 3 bases respectively, with 11 bases between them.

This sequence originates from a man aged 18 to 30 in good health. V is TRBV12-5 and J is TRBJ1-1; TRBD1 is a possible D gene (5 bases). Sequencing used naive CD4+ T cells from blood. The CDR3 DNA sequence: TGTGCTAGTGGCAACCCAGGGTACACTGAAGCTTTCTTT. Translating it yields CASGNPGYTEAFF.